A single sample gave rise to the 30 T cell receptor beta chains below, sequenced in a study of T-cell reconstitution after alpha-beta-depleted transplantation in children. Preparation of the TCRbeta library involved a method that used unique molecular identifiers. TCRdb fed the PCR reads into MiXCR, producing one record per CDR3 protein. The table records about 440,000 distinct CDR3 sequences, over 40% of them present only once. The starting material was PBMCs, obtained before TCRalphabeta/CD19-depleted stem cell transplant. These TCRs come from a girl aged 2-9 years with aplastic anemia, due to receive a stem cell transplant.

The chain couples TRBV29-1 to TRBJ2-7, with TRBD2 identical over 13 bases. Germline V lookup: CDR1 SQVTM, CDR2 ANQGSEA. After removal of 7 bases from V and 0 bases from J, the junction contained 12 bases not matched to a gene. This CDR3 is 17 amino acids long. Here the CDR3 DNA reads TGCAGCGGCGGTGGGGGGGGACTAGCGGGGAGCTCCTACGAGCAGTACTTC. Translating gives CSGGGGGLAGSSYEQYF.

This clonotype appeared many times. The rearrangement uses TRBV15 and TRBJ2-2; 8 positions agree with TRBD1. V lost 4 bases, J lost 6 bases, and 16 bases stayed unmatched. Germline V gene lookup returns CDR1 LNHNV and CDR2 YYDKDF (reference sequence). The CDR3 contains 18 residues. The CDR3 loop reads CATSTAPPGQGRAGELFF. The CDR3 DNA follows: TGTGCCACCAGCACAGCACCCCCCGGACAGGGTAGGGCCGGGGAGCTGTTTTTT.

This clonotype was counted a few times. V and J are TRBV4-1 and TRBJ2-5; perhaps TRBD2 as D (6 bases). CDR1 is MGHRA, CDR2 YSYEKL, per germline. The V gene lost 4 bases and the J gene lost 2 bases, with 20 bases spanning the gap. The CDR3 length is 17 residues. DNA for the CDR3: TGCGCCAGCAGCCCTGCTGGGGGAACGGGAGCACAAGAGACCCAGTACTTC. It yields the protein CASSPAGGTGAQETQYF.

The V gene is TRBV2, the J gene TRBJ2-1; 14 bases agree with TRBD2. The length of the CDR3 is 15 residues. Germline CDR1 and CDR2: SNHLY and FYNNEI. Trimming cost V 7 bases and J 8 bases; bases outside gene matches: 7. CDR3 DNA: TGTGCCAGCAAGACTAGCGGGAGGGCTTTGCATGAGCAGTTCTTC. It is translated as CASKTSGRALHEQFF.

The V and J genes are TRBV2 and TRBJ2-2, with 7 nucleotides matching TRBD2. The CDR3 spans 14 residues. Germline CDR1 and CDR2: SNHLY and FYNNEI. V dropped 5 bases and J dropped 4; count of bases not matched to a gene: 4. The CDR3 protein is CASSLAGRTGELFF. In DNA, the CDR3 is TGTGCCAGCAGTTTAGCGGGTCGCACCGGGGAGCTGTTTTTT.

The rearrangement joins TRBV27 to TRBJ2-5; D may be TRBD2 (5 bases). The CDR3 loop spans 14 amino acids. V lost 5 bases and J lost 5, with 15 bases in between. CDR1 MNHEY and CDR2 SMNVEV come from the germline V gene (reference sequence). CDR3 loop: CASSISGDGETQYF. CDR3 sequence (DNA): TGTGCCAGCAGTATAAGCGGAGACGGGGAGACCCAGTACTTC.

The chain couples TRBV5-1 to TRBJ2-3; weak D call: TRBD1 (5 bases). Germline CDR1 reads SGHRS; CDR2 reads YFSETQ. CDR3 length: 16 amino acids. The ends were cut back, 0 bases at V and 4 bases at J, with 15 bases in the middle. The CDR3 reads CASSLGPLGAPDTQYF. DNA for the CDR3: TGCGCCAGCAGCTTGGGGCCATTAGGGGCCCCAGATACGCAGTATTTT.

This clonotype showed up just a few times. The chain has TRBV12-5 and TRBJ2-7; D is unclear. The CDR3 runs 13 residues. Germline lookup yields CDR1 LGHNT and CDR2 FRNRAP. V was shortened by 1 base and J by 5 bases, with 9 bases between the two germline ends. Here the CDR3 DNA reads TGTGCTAGTGGTTTGGACCTTATTGACGAGCAGTACTTC. The encoded protein is CASGLDLIDEQYF.

The rearrangement joins TRBV28 to TRBJ2-3; TRBD2 aligns across 13 bases. Trimming cost V 3 bases and J 6 bases; bases outside gene matches: 6. Germline CDR1 is MDHEN and CDR2 is SYDVKM. The length of the CDR3 is 16 residues. The CDR3 DNA sequence: TGTGCCAGCAGTTTTCTCGGGACTAGCGGGAAGGATACGCAGTATTTT. Translating gives CASSFLGTSGKDTQYF.

The chain carries TRBV12-3 or TRBV12-4 and TRBJ2-5, with D unresolved. This CDR3 is 17 amino acids long. V was shortened by 1 base and J by 1 base, with 16 bases between the two germline ends. In DNA, the CDR3 is TGTGCCAGCAGTTTAGTTCTCTACTCGGGCGTCCAAGAGACCCAGTACTTC. This sequence encodes CASSLVLYSGVQETQYF.

There are many counts of this clonotype. The rearrangement joins TRBV20-1 to TRBJ2-1; D ambiguous. The CDR3 loop spans 11 amino acids. The germline V gene encodes CDR1 DFQATT and CDR2 SNEGSKA (reference sequence). V was shortened by 0 bases and J by 7 bases, with 4 bases between the two germline ends. The CDR3 sequence: CSARDENEQFF. In nucleotides, the CDR3 is TGCAGTGCTAGAGATGAGAATGAGCAGTTCTTC.

The V and J genes are TRBV9 and TRBJ2-1, with 9 bases identical to TRBD2. The germline V gene has CDR1 SGDLS and CDR2 YYNGEE. The V and J ends lost 4 bases and 13 bases, in that order; junction bases with no gene match: 15. The CDR3 runs 15 residues. The CDR3: CASSLSTGGAGGQFF. The CDR3 DNA is TGTGCCAGCAGCTTGTCGACCGGGGGAGCGGGGGGACAGTTCTTC.

This clonotype occurred many times. The V and J genes are TRBV6-2 or TRBV6-3 and TRBJ2-2; D ambiguous. This CDR3 comprises 12 residues. Trimming stripped 10 bases from V and 3 bases from J, with 9 bases between. Germline V lookup: CDR1 MNHEY, CDR2 SVGEGT. In DNA, the CDR3 is TGTGCCACCAGACTCTACACCGGGGAGCTGTTTTTT. Amino acid sequence: CATRLYTGELFF.

This rearrangement joins TRBV7-2 to TRBJ1-3; possible D gene TRBD1, 6 bases. V was clipped by 5 bases and J by 3 bases, with 11 bases between them. From germline, CDR1 is SGHTA and CDR2 FQGNSA. The length of the CDR3 is 14 residues. CDR3 in DNA: TGTGCCAGCAGCCCCGGACAGTATGGAAACACCATATATTTT. It translates to CASSPGQYGNTIYF.

The J gene is TRBJ2-7, the V gene TRBV9; no definite D call. Germline CDR1 reads SGDLS; CDR2 reads YYNGEE. The CDR3 totals 15 residues. V lost 0 bases and J lost 0, with 10 bases in between. The CDR3, as DNA: TGTGCCAGCAGCGTAGACGGCTCTCGCTCCTACGAGCAGTACTTC. Translating gives CASSVDGSRSYEQYF.

The chain uses TRBV27 and TRBJ1-5; D possibly corresponds to TRBD1 (5 bases). Germline V lookup: CDR1 MNHEY, CDR2 SMNVEV (reference sequence). CDR3 length: 14 amino acids. Between the trimmed V and J ends, which lost 3 bases and 5 bases, there was a span of 11 bases. The CDR3 region is CASSLWGRDQPQHF. Here the CDR3 DNA reads TGTGCCAGCAGTTTGTGGGGGAGGGATCAGCCCCAGCATTTT.

The chain employs TRBV9 and TRBJ2-2; the match to TRBD1 covers 11 bases. J lost 6 bases, V lost 4 bases, and 8 bases had no gene match. CDR1 SGDLS and CDR2 YYNGEE come from the germline V gene. The CDR3 runs to 16 residues. The DNA of the CDR3 is TGTGCCAGCAGCCCACGGACAGGGGGCGCGTCCGGGGAGCTGTTTTTT. Translation: CASSPRTGGASGELFF.

This chain links TRBV12-3 or TRBV12-4 with TRBJ1-4; D call uncertain. This CDR3 is 13 amino acids long. V dropped 1 base and J dropped 2 bases, with 2 bases sitting between them. Here the CDR3 DNA reads TGTGCCAGCAGTTTAGGGACTAATGAAAAACTGTTTTTT. It encodes CASSLGTNEKLFF.

The chain links TRBV7-9 to TRBJ2-7, with a weak D call TRBD2 (6 bases). Trimming removed 5 bases at V and 2 bases at J, with 10 bases between. CDR1 is SEHNR, CDR2 FQNEAQ, per germline (reference sequence). This CDR3 is 13 amino acids long. The CDR3 sequence is CASSPGTPYEQYF. DNA of the CDR3: TGTGCCAGCAGCCCCGGGACTCCCTACGAGCAGTACTTC.

V is TRBV5-6 and J is TRBJ2-3; TRBD2 aligns across 9 bases. Germline V gene data show CDR1 as SGHDT and CDR2 as YYEEEE. J was trimmed by 3 bases and V by 5 bases; bases with no gene match: 4. The CDR3 runs 14 residues. CDR3 coding DNA: TGTGCCAGCAGTGCTCTAGCGGGAACAGATACGCAGTATTTT. The encoded protein is CASSALAGTDTQYF.

This chain connects TRBV24-1 to TRBJ1-5; D remains ambiguous. V was cut by 5 bases and J by 3 bases, with 10 bases left in between. Germline values: CDR1 KGHDR, CDR2 SFDVKD. The CDR3 runs to 14 residues. In DNA form, the CDR3 reads TGTGCCACCAGTGTCCCCGGCCCCAATCAGCCCCAGCATTTT. Amino acid sequence: CATSVPGPNQPQHF.

The V call is TRBV29-1, the J call TRBJ2-7; D could derive from TRBD1 or TRBD2 (5 bases each). Germline assignment: CDR1 SQVTM and CDR2 ANQGSEA. V dropped 7 bases and J dropped 3 bases, with 19 bases sitting between them. The length of the CDR3 is 14 residues. CDR3: CSGRPRDGLYEQYF. As DNA, the CDR3 is TGCAGCGGTCGACCAAGGGACGGACTCTACGAGCAGTACTTC.

This clonotype was detected many times. CDR3 nucleotides: TGTGCCAGCAGCTTAGGATTAGGCGGGGATTGGCCCCAGCATTTT. Protein: CASSLGLGGDWPQHF. The rearrangement links TRBV7-8 to TRBJ1-5, with D unclear. CDR1 is SGHVS, CDR2 FQNEAQ, per germline. This CDR3 is 15 amino acids long. V lost 1 base, J lost 9 bases, and 16 bases lay in between.

This chain uses TRBV20-1 with TRBJ1-5, with 10 bases identical to TRBD1. The CDR3 extends over 15 amino acids. CDR1 and CDR2 from the germline V gene are DFQATT and SNEGSKA (reference sequence). V lost 8 bases to trimming and J lost 4 bases; unmatched junction nucleotides: 11. CDR3 protein: CSYSLGQGYNQPQHF. The CDR3 DNA sequence: TGCAGTTATTCCCTGGGACAGGGGTATAATCAGCCCCAGCATTTT.

This rearrangement joins TRBV7-9 to TRBJ2-2; D remains ambiguous. This CDR3 spans 15 amino acids. CDR1 is SEHNR, CDR2 FQNEAQ, per germline (reference sequence). The V end was cut by 4 bases, the J end by 0 bases, with 9 bases between. CDR3 residues: CASSYGPSNTGELFF. CDR3 in DNA: TGTGCCAGCAGCTACGGGCCATCGAACACCGGGGAGCTGTTTTTT.

The chain employs TRBV5-6 and TRBJ1-2, with D possibly matching TRBD1 (5 bases). V lost 7 bases and J 5 bases, leaving 18 bases between the germline ends. Germline CDR1 is SGHDT and CDR2 is YYEEEE. The CDR3 totals 14 residues. CDR3 sequence reads: CASCPRRQKYGYTF. CDR3 in DNA: TGTGCCAGCTGTCCTCGGAGACAGAAGTATGGCTACACCTTC.

The chain links TRBV7-9 to TRBJ2-2; unclear D gene. Per germline, CDR1 SEHNR and CDR2 FQNEAQ (reference sequence). This CDR3 is 12 amino acids long. V lost 1 base, J lost 8 bases, and 5 bases lay in between. CDR3 protein: CASSLVRGELFF. For the CDR3, the DNA is TGTGCCAGCAGCTTAGTTCGTGGGGAGCTGTTTTTT.

The chain has TRBV12-3 or TRBV12-4 and TRBJ2-1; 9 bases fit TRBD1. Germline trimming cut 5 bases from V and 7 bases from J; bases unmatched to any gene: 6. The CDR3 is 14 residues long. The CDR3 sequence: CASSPGTGKNEQFF. In DNA form, the CDR3 reads TGTGCCAGCAGTCCCGGGACAGGGAAAAATGAGCAGTTCTTC.

This clonotype was picked up many times. The V call is TRBV29-1, the J call TRBJ2-7; D remains unclear. The CDR3 loop spans 11 amino acids. The germline CDR1 and CDR2 sequences are SQVTM and ANQGSEA. The ends were cut back, 4 bases at V and 2 bases at J, with 6 bases in the middle. CDR3: CSVGTAYEQYF. DNA for the CDR3: TGCAGCGTTGGAACAGCCTACGAGCAGTACTTC.

J is TRBJ2-7 and V is TRBV4-2, with D perhaps TRBD2 (5 bases). The germline V gene has CDR1 LGHNA and CDR2 YNFKEQ. V was clipped by 8 bases and J by 4 bases, with 9 bases between them. This CDR3 region has 11 residues. The CDR3 loop reads CASGSWYEQYF. The CDR3 nucleotides are TGTGCCAGCGGGAGCTGGTACGAGCAGTACTTC.